This entry concerns a single T cell receptor (beta chain). In the study's own analysis: Researchers report that nucleated cell counts were estimated from reference gene primer amplification. Generated by immunoSEQ multiplex PCR, the TCRdb table keeps only in-frame clones and is missing some. That table supplies the V and J calls and clone size; D and trimming were determined from the DNA. Of more than 45,000 clones in the sample, 75% to 90% were seen once. These data come from a study of blood T cell repertoires in COVID-19. Background on the study: The United States, Italy and Spain provided the acute and convalescent COVID-19 samples. Sample material is recorded as cDNA or gDNA derived from T cells, B-cell-depleted T cells, or PBMCs.

Trimming stripped 4 bases from V and 4 bases from J, with 13 bases between. Germline assignment: CDR1 LNHDA and CDR2 SQIVND (reference sequence). The CDR3 is 15 amino acids. The clonotype comes from a man between 60 and 70 years old with acute or convalescent COVID-19. The chain carries TRBV19 and TRBJ1-4, with no clear D. The specimen sequenced was peripheral blood. CDR3 sequence reads: CASSKGGPSNEKLFF. CDR3 in DNA: TGTGCCAGTAGTAAGGGAGGACCGAGTAATGAAAAACTGTTTTTT.